A selection of T cell receptor beta chains follows, all from one sample in a study of blood T cell repertoires in COVID-19. Repertoires were generated with immunoSEQ multiplex PCR, while TCRdb's copy carries only in-frame clones and drops some. The table lists 250,000 or so clones, roughly four fifths of them singletons. Sequencing was performed on peripheral blood. These receptors originate from a woman of 80 years or more with acute or convalescent COVID-19. Each CDR3 is given with its conserved first and last residue. The D gene is left open where the match is weak. Size is omitted from some rows. Given values are once, few, many or a class for expanded clones.

v_call: TRBV3-1/TRBV3-2; j_call: TRBJ2-3; clone_size: NA; d_call: TRBD1; cdr3_nt: TGTGCCAGCAGCCAAGGGCAGGGGGCTTTAGACTTGAGCACAGATACGCAGTATTTT; cdr3_aa: CASSQGQGALDLSTDTQYF
v_call: TRBV7-3; j_call: TRBJ2-7; clone_size: NA; d_call: NA; cdr3_nt: TGTGCCAGCAGCTTAATGACGGGAGTCGGTTACGAGCAGTACTTC; cdr3_aa: CASSLMTGVGYEQYF
v_call: TRBV4-1; j_call: TRBJ1-1; clone_size: NA; d_call: NA; cdr3_nt: TGCGCCAGCAGCCAAGTTTCCGGGAGGAACACTGAAGCTTTCTTT; cdr3_aa: CASSQVSGRNTEAFF
v_call: TRBV19; j_call: TRBJ1-3; clone_size: NA; d_call: NA; cdr3_nt: TGTGCCAGTACCGTGACGGCAGGTCGACCTGGAAACACCATATATTTT; cdr3_aa: CASTVTAGRPGNTIYF
v_call: TRBV14; j_call: TRBJ1-1; clone_size: NA; d_call: NA; cdr3_nt: TGTGCCAGCAGCCTGGGACACCTCGTCTTGAACACTGAAGCTTTCTTT; cdr3_aa: CASSLGHLVLNTEAFF
v_call: TRBV7-3; j_call: TRBJ2-3; clone_size: NA; d_call: TRBD1; cdr3_nt: TGTGCCAGCAGCCTACAGGGACAGGGGACAGATACGCAGTATTTT; cdr3_aa: CASSLQGQGTDTQYF
v_call: TRBV7-9; j_call: TRBJ1-1; clone_size: NA; d_call: NA; cdr3_nt: TGTGCCAGCAGCTTAAGCTATGCGAACACTGAAGCTTTCTTT; cdr3_aa: CASSLSYANTEAFF
v_call: TRBV6-5; j_call: TRBJ2-7; clone_size: NA; d_call: TRBD2; cdr3_nt: TGTGCCAGCATTCAGGGGACTAGCGGTCCCTACGAGCAGTACTTC; cdr3_aa: CASIQGTSGPYEQYF
v_call: TRBV28; j_call: TRBJ2-3; clone_size: NA; d_call: NA; cdr3_nt: TGTGCGGTCACGGGTGAAGTTCCCAACACAGATACGCAGTATTTT; cdr3_aa: CAVTGEVPNTDTQYF
v_call: TRBV19; j_call: TRBJ2-7; clone_size: once; d_call: TRBD2; cdr3_nt: TGTGCCAGTAGTAGCCGGACTAGCGGGGTTTACGAGCAGTACTTC; cdr3_aa: CASSSRTSGVYEQYF
v_call: TRBV3-1/TRBV3-2; j_call: TRBJ2-1; clone_size: NA; d_call: NA; cdr3_nt: TGTGCCAGCAGCCGGCGCGGGGATAGCTCCTACAATGAGCAGTTCTTC; cdr3_aa: CASSRRGDSSYNEQFF
v_call: TRBV11-2; j_call: TRBJ1-5; clone_size: NA; d_call: NA; cdr3_nt: TGTGCCAGCAGCTTAAATGGAGGCTTCAATCAGCCCCAGCATTTT; cdr3_aa: CASSLNGGFNQPQHF
v_call: TRBV30; j_call: TRBJ2-7; clone_size: NA; d_call: TRBD2; cdr3_nt: TGTGCCTGGAGTGATCAAGCGGGAGGCCACGAGCAGTACTTC; cdr3_aa: CAWSDQAGGHEQYF
v_call: TRBV7-9; j_call: TRBJ1-2; clone_size: NA; d_call: NA; cdr3_nt: TGTGCCAGCAGCCGTCTGGGCCCCTATGGCTACACCTTC; cdr3_aa: CASSRLGPYGYTF
v_call: TRBV6-5; j_call: TRBJ1-1; clone_size: NA; d_call: NA; cdr3_nt: TGTGCCAGCAGTTACAATCCTCAGGGCCGGACTGAAGCTTTCTTT; cdr3_aa: CASSYNPQGRTEAFF
v_call: TRBV5-1; j_call: TRBJ1-3; clone_size: NA; d_call: TRBD1; cdr3_nt: TGCGCCAGCTGGCGTACAGGGGGCGTTAGAAACACCATATATTTT; cdr3_aa: CASWRTGGVRNTIYF
v_call: TRBV6-5; j_call: TRBJ2-1; clone_size: NA; d_call: TRBD2; cdr3_nt: TGTGCCAGCAGTTTACTAGCGGGGGGGCCCTATGAGCAGTTCTTC; cdr3_aa: CASSLLAGGPYEQFF
v_call: TRBV4-3; j_call: TRBJ2-7; clone_size: NA; d_call: NA; cdr3_nt: TGCGCCAGCAGCCCCCAGGGCCAGGGTACCTACGAGCAGTACTTC; cdr3_aa: CASSPQGQGTYEQYF
v_call: TRBV7-9; j_call: TRBJ1-2; clone_size: NA; d_call: NA; cdr3_nt: TGTGCCAGCACCTGGGGACAACGCCACACCTTC; cdr3_aa: CASTWGQRHTF
v_call: TRBV28; j_call: TRBJ2-3; clone_size: NA; d_call: TRBD2; cdr3_nt: TGTGCCAGCAGGTTAGCGGGAGGGGTTACAGATACGCAGTATTTT; cdr3_aa: CASRLAGGVTDTQYF
v_call: TRBV5-1; j_call: TRBJ2-1; clone_size: NA; d_call: NA; cdr3_nt: TGCGCCAGCAGCTTGGTGGCAGGGAACTACAATGAGCAGTTCTTC; cdr3_aa: CASSLVAGNYNEQFF
v_call: TRBV4-2; j_call: TRBJ2-1; clone_size: NA; d_call: TRBD2; cdr3_nt: TGTGCCAGCAGCCAAGACCCTCTCGCGGGGGTCACGAATGAGCAGTTCTTC; cdr3_aa: CASSQDPLAGVTNEQFF